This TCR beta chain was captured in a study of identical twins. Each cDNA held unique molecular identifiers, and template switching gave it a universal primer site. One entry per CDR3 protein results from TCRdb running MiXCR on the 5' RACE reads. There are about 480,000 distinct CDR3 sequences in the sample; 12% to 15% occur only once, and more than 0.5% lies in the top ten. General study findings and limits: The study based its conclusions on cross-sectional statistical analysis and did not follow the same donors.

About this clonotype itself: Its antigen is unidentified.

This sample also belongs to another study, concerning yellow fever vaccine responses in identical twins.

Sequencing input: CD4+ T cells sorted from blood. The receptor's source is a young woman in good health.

The CDR3 here is CAISPGHGQYF. DNA for the CDR3: TGTGCCATCAGCCCCGGACACGGGCAGTACTTC. V and J are TRBV10-3 and TRBJ2-7; D may be TRBD1 (5 bases). This CDR3 region has 11 residues. Trimming took 6 bases from V and 9 from J, leaving 12 bases between them. CDR1 is ENHRY and CDR2 is SYGVKD in the germline V gene.